This TCR beta chain appears in the sequencing data of a study of CD8+CD57+ T cells in acquired aplastic anemia (dated by TCRdb to the late 2010s). For the study in its entirety: Extracted DNA from sorted CD4+ and CD8+ cells averaged about 2.9 ug, ranging from about 0.18 to 27.4 ug. A CD8+CD57+ expansion meant a frequency higher than the mean frequency seen in healthy subjects.

Genomic DNA served as template for TCR beta VDJ combination and CDR3 sequence profiling. TCR repertoire sequencing was run on an Illumina HiSeq 2000. The original methods were these. Repertoire assessment relied on Simpson's diversity index, CDR3 size and DJ length profiles, and TRBV/TRBJ rearrangement plots. The most abundant DNA sequence in the deep sequencing data was taken as the immunodominant clone. CDR3 amino acid sequences were checked for sharing between subjects and were compared against published repertoires and the VDJdb database. TCRdb's own reprocessing of the public reads used fastp at Q25 and MiXCR and kept productive beta chains. Every CDR3 protein is listed once, alongside the most common genes and DNA of its rows. V and J calls and clone size were set by TCRdb, not the authors. This sample holds some 180,000 distinct CDR3 sequences; 48% were observed only once. Over 10% of the sample lies in the top ten.

The CDR3 numbers 14 residues from cysteine through phenylalanine. Solely the CDR3 DNA is kept, with 42 bases framed from the first base. V is cut back by 4 bases and J by 5 bases, with 7 bases in the junction unmatched. CDR1 and CDR2 were assigned from the germline V gene as KGHDR and SFDVKD. Broader findings and caveats from the paper: CD8+ Simpson's diversity did not differ significantly between patients and healthy controls (P=0.060). Nearly 30 CD8+ CDR3 sequences were found in both patients and controls but appeared to be highly expressed in patients and within the immunodominant clones of the patients.

Concerning this clonotype itself: Its antigen remains unidentified. Per-base qualities were not stored, and no clone one base away is much larger.

Patients chosen for sequencing had shown expansion of CD8+CD57+ cells by flow cytometry. All patients had severe acquired aplastic anemia diagnosed by International Study of Aplastic Anemia and Agranulocytosis and Camitta criteria. Patients had received no therapy at the time of blood sampling. TCR repertoires of sorted CD4+ and CD8+ blood T cells from severe aplastic anemia patients and healthy subjects were deep-sequenced in the study. Patients were enrolled in the USA under clinicaltrials.gov protocols 00001620, 01623167, 00001397, 00071045, 00081523 and 00961064. Ficoll-Paque density gradient centrifugation was used to isolate peripheral blood mononuclear cells. CD4+ and CD8+ T cells were sorted by FACS or magnetic beads before DNA extraction.

The rearrangement joined TRBV24-1 to TRBJ2-7; 7 bases in between match TRBD2. Sequencing input: sorted CD4+, CD8+, or CD8+CD57+ T cells (not recorded which) from PBMCs. The clonotype originates from a human donor with aplastic anemia. Read as DNA, the sequence is TGTGCCACCAGTGAGTCCGGACTAGTCCACGAGCAGTACTTC. This is translated as CATSESGLVHEQYF.